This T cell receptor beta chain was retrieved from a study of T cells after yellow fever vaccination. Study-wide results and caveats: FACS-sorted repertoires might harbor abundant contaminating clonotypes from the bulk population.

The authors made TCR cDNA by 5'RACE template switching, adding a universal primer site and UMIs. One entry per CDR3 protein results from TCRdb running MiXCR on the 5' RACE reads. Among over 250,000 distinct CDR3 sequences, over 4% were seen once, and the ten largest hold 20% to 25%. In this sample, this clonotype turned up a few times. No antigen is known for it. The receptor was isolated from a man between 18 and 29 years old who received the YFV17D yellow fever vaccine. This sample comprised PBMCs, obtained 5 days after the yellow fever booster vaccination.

The CDR3 DNA is TGTGCCAGTAGTATAGGAGGGCAGGGGGCCTACGAGCAGTACTTC. It codes for CASSIGGQGAYEQYF. The chain is built from TRBV19 and TRBJ2-7, with TRBD1 matching over 7 bases. The CDR3 loop spans 15 amino acids. Germline CDR1 is LNHDA and CDR2 is SQIVND (reference sequence). V gave up 1 base and J gave up 2 bases; unmatched junction bases: 5.